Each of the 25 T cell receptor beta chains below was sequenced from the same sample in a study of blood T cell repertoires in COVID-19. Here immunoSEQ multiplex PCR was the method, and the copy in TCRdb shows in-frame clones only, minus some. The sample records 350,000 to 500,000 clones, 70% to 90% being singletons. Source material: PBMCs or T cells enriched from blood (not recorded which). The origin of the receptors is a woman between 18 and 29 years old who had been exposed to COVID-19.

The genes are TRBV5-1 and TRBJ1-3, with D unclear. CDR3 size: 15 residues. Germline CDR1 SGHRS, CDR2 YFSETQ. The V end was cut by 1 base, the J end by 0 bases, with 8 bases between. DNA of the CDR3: TGCGCCAGCAGCTTGACGGTGAGCTCTGGAAACACCATATATTTT. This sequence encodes CASSLTVSSGNTIYF. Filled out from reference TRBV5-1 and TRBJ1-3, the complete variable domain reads KAGVTQTPRYLIKTRGQQVTLSCSPISGHRSVSWYQQTPGQGLQFLFEYFSETQRNKGNFPGRFSGRQFSNSRSEMNVSTLELGDSALYLCASSLTVSSGNTIYFGEGSWLTVV.

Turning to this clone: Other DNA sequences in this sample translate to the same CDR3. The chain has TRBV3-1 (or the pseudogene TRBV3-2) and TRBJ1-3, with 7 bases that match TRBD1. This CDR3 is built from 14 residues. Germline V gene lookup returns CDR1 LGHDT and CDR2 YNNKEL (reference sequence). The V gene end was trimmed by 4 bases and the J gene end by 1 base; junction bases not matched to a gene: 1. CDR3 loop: CASSPTGSGNTIYF. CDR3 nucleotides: TGTGCCAGCAGCCCGACAGGGTCTGGAAACACCATATATTTT.

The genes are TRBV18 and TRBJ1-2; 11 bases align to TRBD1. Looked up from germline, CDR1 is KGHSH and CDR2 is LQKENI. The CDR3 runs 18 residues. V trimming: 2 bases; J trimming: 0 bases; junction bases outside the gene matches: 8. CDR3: CASSPIWTGGSSNYGYTF. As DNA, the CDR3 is TGTGCCAGCTCACCAATCTGGACAGGGGGCTCGTCTAACTATGGCTACACCTTC.

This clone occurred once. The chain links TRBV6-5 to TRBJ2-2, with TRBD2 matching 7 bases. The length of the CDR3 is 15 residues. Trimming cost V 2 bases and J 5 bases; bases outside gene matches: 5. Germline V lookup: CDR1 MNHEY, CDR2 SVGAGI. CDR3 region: CASSYRRELTGELFF. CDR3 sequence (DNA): TGTGCCAGCAGTTACCGGCGGGAGCTGACCGGGGAGCTGTTTTTT.

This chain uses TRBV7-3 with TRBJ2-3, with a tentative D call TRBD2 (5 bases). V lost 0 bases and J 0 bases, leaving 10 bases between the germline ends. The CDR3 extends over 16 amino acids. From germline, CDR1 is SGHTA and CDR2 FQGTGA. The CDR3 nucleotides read TGTGCCAGCAGCTTAACTAGCGTTTTTAGCACAGATACGCAGTATTTT. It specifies CASSLTSVFSTDTQYF.

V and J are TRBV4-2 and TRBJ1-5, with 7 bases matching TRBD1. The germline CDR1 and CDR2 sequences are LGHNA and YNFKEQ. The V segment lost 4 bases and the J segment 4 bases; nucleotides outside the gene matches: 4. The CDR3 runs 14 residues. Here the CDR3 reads CASSPTGINQPQHF. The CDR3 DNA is TGTGCCAGCAGCCCGACAGGGATAAATCAGCCCCAGCATTTT.

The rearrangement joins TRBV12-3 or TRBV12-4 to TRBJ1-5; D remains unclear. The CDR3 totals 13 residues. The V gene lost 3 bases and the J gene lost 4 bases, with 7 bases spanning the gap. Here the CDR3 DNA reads TGTGCCAGCAGTTTCGGGATGAATCAGCCCCAGCATTTT. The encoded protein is CASSFGMNQPQHF.

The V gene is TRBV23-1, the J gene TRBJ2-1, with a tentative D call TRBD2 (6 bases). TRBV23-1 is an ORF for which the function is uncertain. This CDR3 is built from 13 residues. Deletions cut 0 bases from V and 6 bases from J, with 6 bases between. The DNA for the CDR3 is TGCGCCAGCAGTCAATCGGAGGGCAATGAGCAGTTCTTC. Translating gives CASSQSEGNEQFF.

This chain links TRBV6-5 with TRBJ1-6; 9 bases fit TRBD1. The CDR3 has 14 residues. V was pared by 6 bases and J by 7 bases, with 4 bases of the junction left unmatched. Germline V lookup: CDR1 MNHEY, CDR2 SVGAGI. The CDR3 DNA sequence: TGTGCCAGCAGCCGGACAGGGGAGAATTCACCCCTCCACTTT. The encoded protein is CASSRTGENSPLHF.

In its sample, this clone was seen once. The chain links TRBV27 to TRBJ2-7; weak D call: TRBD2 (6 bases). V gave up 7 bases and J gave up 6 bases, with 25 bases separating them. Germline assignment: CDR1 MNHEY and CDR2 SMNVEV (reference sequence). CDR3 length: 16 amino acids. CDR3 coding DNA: TGTGCCAGCACCCCCGGCGGGGCTCCCCCCGGGAGCGAGCAGTACTTC. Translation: CASTPGGAPPGSEQYF.

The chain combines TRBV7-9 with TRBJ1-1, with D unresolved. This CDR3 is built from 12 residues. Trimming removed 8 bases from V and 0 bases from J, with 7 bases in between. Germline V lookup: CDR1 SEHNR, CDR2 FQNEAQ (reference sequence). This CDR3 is CASLPLNTEAFF. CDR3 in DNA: TGTGCCAGCCTACCCCTGAACACTGAAGCTTTCTTT.

The CDR3 bases are TGCGCCAGCAGTGAGTCGACTGAGGCAGGGGGGCCAGAGAGCAATCAGCCCCAGCATTTT. Encoded protein: CASSESTEAGGPESNQPQHF. The chain carries TRBV10-1 and TRBJ1-5, with TRBD1 identical over 7 bases. Germline trimming cut 0 bases from V and 1 base from J; bases unmatched to any gene: 15. This CDR3 is built from 20 residues. In germline, CDR1 is WNHNN, CDR2 SYGVQD (reference sequence).

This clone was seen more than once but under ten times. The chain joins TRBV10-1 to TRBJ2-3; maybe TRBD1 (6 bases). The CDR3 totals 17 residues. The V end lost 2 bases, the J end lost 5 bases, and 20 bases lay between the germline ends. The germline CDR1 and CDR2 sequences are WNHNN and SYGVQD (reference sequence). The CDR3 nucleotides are TGCGCCAGCAGTGAGCCCGGGACACTCGGCGGGTTAGATACGCAGTATTTT. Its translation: CASSEPGTLGGLDTQYF.

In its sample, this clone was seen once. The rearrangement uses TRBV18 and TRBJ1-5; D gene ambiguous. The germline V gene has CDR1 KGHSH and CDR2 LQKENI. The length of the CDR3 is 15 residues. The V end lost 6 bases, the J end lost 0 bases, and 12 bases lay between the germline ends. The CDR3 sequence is CASSLEGGSNQPQHF. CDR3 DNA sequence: TGTGCCAGCTCGCTTGAGGGCGGTAGCAATCAGCCCCAGCATTTT.

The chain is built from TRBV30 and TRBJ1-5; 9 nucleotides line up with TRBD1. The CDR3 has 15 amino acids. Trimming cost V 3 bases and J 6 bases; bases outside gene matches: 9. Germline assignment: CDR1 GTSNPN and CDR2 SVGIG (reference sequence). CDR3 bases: TGTGCCTGGAGGGGGACAGGGTTTGGGGGTCAGCCCCAGCATTTT. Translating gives CAWRGTGFGGQPQHF.

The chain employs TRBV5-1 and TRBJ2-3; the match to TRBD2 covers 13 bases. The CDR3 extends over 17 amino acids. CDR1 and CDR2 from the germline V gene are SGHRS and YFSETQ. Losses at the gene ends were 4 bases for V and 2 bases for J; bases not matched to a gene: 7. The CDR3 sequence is CASSDPGLAGPTDTQYF. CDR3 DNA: TGCGCCAGCAGCGATCCGGGACTAGCGGGACCCACAGATACGCAGTATTTT.

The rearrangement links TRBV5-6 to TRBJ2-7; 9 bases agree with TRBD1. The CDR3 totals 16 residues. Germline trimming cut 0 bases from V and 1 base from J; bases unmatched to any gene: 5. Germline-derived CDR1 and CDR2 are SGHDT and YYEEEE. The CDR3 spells CASSLAGTGHSYEQYF. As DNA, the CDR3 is TGTGCCAGCAGCTTGGCCGGGACAGGGCATTCCTACGAGCAGTACTTC.

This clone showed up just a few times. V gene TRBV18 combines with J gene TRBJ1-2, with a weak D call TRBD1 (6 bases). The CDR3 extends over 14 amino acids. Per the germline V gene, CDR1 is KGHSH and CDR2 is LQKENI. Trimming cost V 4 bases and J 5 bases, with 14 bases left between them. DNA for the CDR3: TGTGCCAGCTCACGAGGGGGGGCCTTATATGGCTACACCTTC. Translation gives CASSRGGALYGYTF. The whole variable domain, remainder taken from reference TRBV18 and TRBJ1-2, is NAGVMQNPRHLVRRRGQEARLRCSPMKGHSHVYWYRQLPEEGLKFMVYLQKENIIDESGMPKERFSAEFPKEGPSILRIQQVVRGDSAAYFCASSRGGALYGYTFGSGTRLTVV.

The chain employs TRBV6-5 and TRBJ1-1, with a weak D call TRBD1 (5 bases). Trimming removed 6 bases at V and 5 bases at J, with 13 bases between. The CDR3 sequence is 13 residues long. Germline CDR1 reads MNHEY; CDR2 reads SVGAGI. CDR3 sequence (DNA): TGTGCCAGCAGGCTCGGGGGGGGGACTGAAGCTTTCTTT. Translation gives CASRLGGGTEAFF.

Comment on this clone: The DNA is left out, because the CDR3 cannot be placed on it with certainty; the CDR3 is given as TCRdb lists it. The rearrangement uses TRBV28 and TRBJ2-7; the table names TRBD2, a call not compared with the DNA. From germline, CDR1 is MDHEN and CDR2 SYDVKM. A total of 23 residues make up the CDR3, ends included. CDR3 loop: CASSLGTTSVPAVYGAGTYEQYF.

In nucleotides, the CDR3 is TGTGCCACCAGCAGCAGCGGGACAGGGAGAGCTTTCTTT. Residues: CATSSSGTGRAFF. This chain uses TRBV15 with TRBJ1-1; 9 nucleotides line up with TRBD1. The CDR3 is 13 amino acids. Trimming removed 3 bases from V and 10 bases from J; junction bases left unmatched: 6. CDR1 and CDR2 (germline): LNHNV, YYDKDF (reference sequence).

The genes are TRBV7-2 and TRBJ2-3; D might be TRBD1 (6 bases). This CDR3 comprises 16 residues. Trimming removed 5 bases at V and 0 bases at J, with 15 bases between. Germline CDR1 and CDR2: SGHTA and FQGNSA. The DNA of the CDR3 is TGTGCCAGCAGCGCCTACAGGGAGTATAGCACAGATACGCAGTATTTT. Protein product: CASSAYREYSTDTQYF.

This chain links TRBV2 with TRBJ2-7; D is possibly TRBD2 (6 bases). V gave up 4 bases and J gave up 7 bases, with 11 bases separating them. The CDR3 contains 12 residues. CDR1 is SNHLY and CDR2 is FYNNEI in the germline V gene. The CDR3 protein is CASSGDGGEQYF. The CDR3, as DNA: TGTGCCAGCAGTGGGGACGGGGGAGAGCAGTACTTC.

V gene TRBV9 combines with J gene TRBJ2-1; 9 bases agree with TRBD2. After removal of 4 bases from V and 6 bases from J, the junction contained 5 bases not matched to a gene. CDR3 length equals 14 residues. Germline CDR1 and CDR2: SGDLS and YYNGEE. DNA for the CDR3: TGTGCCAGCAGCAGGACTAGCGCTTCCAATGAGCAGTTCTTC. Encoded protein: CASSRTSASNEQFF.

Here the CDR3 reads CAGIPTTSTDTQYF. Written as DNA, the CDR3 is TGTGCCGGCATACCGACAACTAGCACAGATACGCAGTATTTT. The chain uses TRBV7-9 and TRBJ2-3; no clear D. CDR1 SEHNR and CDR2 FQNEAQ come from the germline V gene (reference sequence). CDR3 size: 14 residues. The V and J ends lost 11 bases and 0 bases respectively, with 15 bases between them.